This record concerns one TCR beta chain sequence. These data originate in a study of blood T cell repertoires in COVID-19. Background on the study: Specimens from acute and convalescent COVID-19 originated in the United States, Italy and Spain.

The germline V and J ends were trimmed by 1 base and 2 bases, with 12 bases remaining between them. The CDR3 length is 15 residues. Germline V gene data show CDR1 as SGHAT and CDR2 as FQNNGV. Source study methods: Reference gene primer amplification yielded estimated nucleated cell counts. Here immunoSEQ multiplex PCR was the method, and the copy in TCRdb shows in-frame clones only, minus some. V and J calls and clone size are given by that table; D and trimming were obtained from the DNA. The table has 200,000 to 300,000 clones, more than 75% seen once; the top ten hold around 9.1%. The sequenced sample was peripheral blood. The chain employs TRBV11-2 and TRBJ2-7; TRBD2 might be the D (5 bases). This clonotype was sampled from a man aged 35 to 55 who had recovered from COVID-19. This CDR3 is CASSLVSSAAYEQYF. The CDR3 DNA reads as TGTGCCAGCAGCTTAGTCAGTAGCGCCGCCTACGAGCAGTACTTC.